Below, one TCR beta chain is given with its context. What it binds is unknown. This entry comes from a study of cytomegalovirus exposure and HLA in healthy donors. Study-wide findings and caveats: In vitro assays verified that three CMV-associated chains recognized CMV antigens specifically. Sequencing probably produced one cluster of sequence variants that were highly shared.

In the PCR, 60 Vbeta and 13 Jbeta primers were used. The assay was immunoSEQ multiplex PCR, and TCRdb's table has in-frame clones only and misses some. The table lists over 120,000 clones, around 73% of them singletons, with about 2.9% in the top ten. The sequence derives from a female donor in good health and CMV-seronegative. Sequences were obtained from PBMCs.

This chain's CDR3 is CASRPPLGTNYGYTF. Here the CDR3 DNA reads TGTGCCAGCAGACCCCCGCTTGGTACAAACTATGGCTACACCTTC. V is TRBV28 and J is TRBJ1-2; no reliable D call. The length of the CDR3 is 15 residues. V gave up 6 bases and J gave up 2 bases, with 16 bases separating them. CDR1 is MDHEN, CDR2 SYDVKM, per germline.